The next 22 T cell receptor beta chains were all read from a single sample in a study of T cell responses to AZD1222 COVID-19 vaccine. TCRdb's table, derived via immunoSEQ multiplex PCR, lists solely in-frame clones and lacks some. The sample holds about 150,000 clones, 91% seen once. The material was peripheral blood, obtained 28 days after the second AZD1222 dose. These receptors came from an adult who received the AZD1222 COVID-19 vaccine.

The gene calls are TRBV10-3 and TRBJ1-1, with D perhaps TRBD1 (6 bases). V shed 10 bases and J shed 6 bases, with 15 bases lying between them. Germline-derived CDR1 and CDR2 are ENHRY and SYGVKD. CDR3 size: 12 residues. CDR3 loop: CATQGSEAEAFF. The CDR3 nucleotides read TGTGCCACCCAGGGGAGTGAGGCTGAAGCTTTCTTT.

The rearrangement uses TRBV7-9 and TRBJ2-1, with 7 bases identical to TRBD1. The CDR3 is 15 residues long. Losses at the gene ends were 7 bases for V and 0 bases for J; bases not matched to a gene: 6. The germline V gene has CDR1 SEHNR and CDR2 FQNEAQ (reference sequence). The CDR3 loop reads CASNPGQRSYNEQFF. CDR3 DNA: TGTGCCAGCAATCCGGGACAGCGCTCCTACAATGAGCAGTTCTTC.

V and J are TRBV6-2 or TRBV6-3 and TRBJ2-6; no firm D call. V was pared by 2 bases and J by 1 base, with 6 bases between. CDR1 and CDR2 (germline): MNHEY, SVGEGT. The CDR3 has 15 residues. The CDR3 region is CASSYGVSGANVLTF. CDR3 DNA sequence: TGTGCCAGCAGTTACGGGGTTTCTGGGGCCAACGTCCTGACTTTC.

The rearrangement links TRBV5-6 to TRBJ1-3; no definite D call. V was cut by 0 bases and J by 0 bases, with 1 base left in between. The CDR3 is 13 amino acids. Germline CDR1 is SGHDT and CDR2 is YYEEEE. CDR3 residues: CASSLGSGNTIYF. DNA for the CDR3: TGTGCCAGCAGCTTGGGCTCTGGAAACACCATATATTTT.

V usage is TRBV6-6 and J usage is TRBJ2-3; perhaps TRBD2 as D (6 bases). Germline V gene lookup returns CDR1 MNHNY and CDR2 SVGAGI (reference sequence). This CDR3 has 14 residues. Trimming removed 10 bases from V and 4 bases from J, with 18 bases in between. In DNA, the CDR3 is TGTGCCATCGCCATTCGGGAGCCCCCAGATACGCAGTATTTT. Protein: CAIAIREPPDTQYF.

V usage is TRBV30 and J usage is TRBJ2-4, with D tentatively TRBD1 (6 bases). CDR3 size: 14 residues. V lost 2 bases and J lost 2, with 10 bases in between. The germline V gene has CDR1 GTSNPN and CDR2 SVGIG (reference sequence). CDR3 sequence reads: CAWSSRGSKNIQYF. The CDR3 DNA follows: TGTGCCTGGAGTTCCAGGGGTTCCAAAAACATTCAGTACTTC.

This sequence joins TRBV9 and TRBJ2-2; D gene ambiguous. This CDR3 has 16 residues. Deletions cut 3 bases from V and 0 bases from J, with 12 bases between. Germline V gene lookup returns CDR1 SGDLS and CDR2 YYNGEE. The CDR3 region has the DNA TGTGCCAGCAGCGGAAGTAGCCGCCCGAACACCGGGGAGCTGTTTTTT. This translates into CASSGSSRPNTGELFF.

CDR3 sequence: CASSLVAGAGPYGYTF. In DNA form, the CDR3 reads TGTGCCAGCAGCCTCGTCGCGGGGGCGGGACCCTATGGCTACACCTTC. V is TRBV7-8 and J is TRBJ1-2, with TRBD1 as a possible D gene (6 bases). The CDR3 has 16 residues. Germline V lookup: CDR1 SGHVS, CDR2 FQNEAQ. V lost 5 bases and J 4 bases, leaving 20 bases between the germline ends.

The chain has TRBV7-2 and TRBJ2-7; D perhaps matches TRBD1 (6 bases). The CDR3 is made up of 15 amino acids. CDR1 and CDR2 (germline): SGHTA, FQGNSA. V was cut by 5 bases and J by 5 bases, with 19 bases left in between. CDR3 protein: CASSPQPIRGNEQYF. In nucleotides, the CDR3 is TGTGCCAGCAGCCCCCAACCCATTAGGGGGAACGAGCAGTACTTC.

CDR3 in DNA: TGTGCCACCAGCAGAGACCCGGACTTAGCTATCGATACGCAGTATTTT. As protein: CATSRDPDLAIDTQYF. V and J are TRBV15 and TRBJ2-3; a possible D gene is TRBD2 (5 bases). V lost 0 bases to trimming and J lost 6 bases, with 16 bases between them. This CDR3 region has 16 residues. Germline CDR1 and CDR2: LNHNV and YYDKDF (reference sequence).

V usage is TRBV15 and J usage is TRBJ1-1, with 10 bases aligning to TRBD1. V trimming: 5 bases; J trimming: 7 bases; junction bases outside the gene matches: 16. CDR3 size: 17 residues. Germline V gives CDR1 LNHNV, CDR2 YYDKDF (reference sequence). CDR3 region: CATSRNRDRGSYFEAFF. The CDR3 DNA reads as TGTGCCACCAGCCGAAACCGGGACAGGGGAAGTTACTTTGAAGCTTTCTTT.

This chain uses TRBV5-6 with TRBJ2-5; 14 bases are shared with TRBD2. Germline loops: CDR1 SGHDT, CDR2 YYEEEE. The trim removed 4 bases at V and 1 base at J, leaving 9 bases unmatched. CDR3 length: 18 amino acids. The CDR3 DNA sequence: TGTGCCAGCAGCCAGGGACTAGCGGGAGTAAGTGGCCAAGAGACCCAGTACTTC. Translating gives CASSQGLAGVSGQETQYF.

The CDR3 DNA sequence: TGTGCCAGCAGCGTAGGCCTAGCGGGGGATTTCTACGAGCAGTACTTC. It encodes CASSVGLAGDFYEQYF. The chain combines TRBV9 with TRBJ2-7; the match to TRBD2 covers 10 bases. The CDR3 totals 16 residues. CDR1 is SGDLS and CDR2 is YYNGEE in the germline V gene. V shed 0 bases, J shed 3 bases, and the junction held 6 bases outside the gene matches.

The genes are TRBV18 and TRBJ1-1; possible D gene TRBD1, 6 bases. This CDR3 comprises 18 residues. The V end lost 0 bases, the J end lost 3 bases, and 20 bases lay between the germline ends. The germline V gene has CDR1 KGHSH and CDR2 LQKENI. CDR3 coding DNA: TGTGCCAGCTCACCACCTGTCGGCTGGGGGCAAAAGGACACTGAAGCTTTCTTT. As protein: CASSPPVGWGQKDTEAFF.

The chain is built from TRBV6-5 and TRBJ2-1; D is perhaps TRBD2 (6 bases). CDR1 MNHEY and CDR2 SVGAGI come from the germline V gene. The V gene lost 7 bases and the J gene lost 1 base, with 11 bases spanning the gap. The CDR3 runs 14 residues. The CDR3 here is CASKTSPSYNEQFF. The CDR3 DNA reads TGTGCCAGCAAAACTAGCCCGTCCTACAATGAGCAGTTCTTC.

The chain has TRBV5-1 and TRBJ1-2; 10 bases align to TRBD1. This CDR3 is 17 amino acids long. V shed 5 bases and J 0 bases; nucleotides not matched to a gene: 10. Looked up from germline, CDR1 is SGHRS and CDR2 is YFSETQ. The CDR3 DNA is TGCGCCAGCAGATCCGGGACAGGGGACGGCTCTAACTATGGCTACACCTTC. Its protein product is CASRSGTGDGSNYGYTF.

The count of this clone is one. The chain couples TRBV7-8 to TRBJ2-3, with D possibly matching TRBD2 (6 bases). V shed 5 bases and J shed 1 base, with 19 bases lying between them. There are 17 residues in the CDR3. Germline-derived CDR1 and CDR2 are SGHVS and FQNEAQ. The DNA for the CDR3 is TGTGCCAGCAGCCAAATCGGGCGGGGCCCCGGCACAGATACGCAGTATTTT. It translates to CASSQIGRGPGTDTQYF.

V usage is TRBV10-3 and J usage is TRBJ1-2, with D tentatively TRBD1 (6 bases). With 2 bases removed from V and 6 bases from J, the gap between germline ends came to 10 bases. There are 13 residues in the CDR3. CDR1 is ENHRY, CDR2 SYGVKD, per germline. CDR3: CAISEGQGHGYTF. CDR3 nucleotides: TGTGCCATCAGTGAGGGGCAGGGGCATGGCTACACCTTC.

This sequence joins TRBV23-1 and TRBJ2-2; 10 positions match TRBD2. TRBV23-1 is designated an ORF whose function remains uncertain. Losses at the gene ends were 4 bases for V and 1 base for J; bases not matched to a gene: 3. The CDR3 is 16 residues long. CDR3 in amino acids: CASSPRLAGNTGELFF. CDR3 sequence (DNA): TGCGCCAGCAGTCCACGACTAGCGGGGAACACCGGGGAGCTGTTTTTT.

This clone was seen more than once but under ten times. The rearrangement uses TRBV2 and TRBJ2-4, with 10 nucleotides matching TRBD1. The CDR3 has 14 residues. V lost 7 bases and J lost 8; bases outside the gene matches: 8. The V gene's germline CDR1 is SNHLY and CDR2 FYNNEI. CDR3: CASTMDRGRDIQYF. CDR3 in DNA: TGTGCCAGCACTATGGACAGGGGGAGGGACATTCAGTACTTC.

Points on this clone: This CDR3 is also generated by other DNA sequences in the sample. The V gene is TRBV24-1, the J gene TRBJ2-3; 7 positions match TRBD1. This CDR3 spans 14 amino acids. V trimming: 6 bases; J trimming: 0 bases; junction bases outside the gene matches: 2. Per germline, CDR1 KGHDR and CDR2 SFDVKD. The CDR3 loop is CATSLTGSTDTQYF. Here the CDR3 DNA reads TGTGCCACCAGTCTGACAGGGAGCACAGATACGCAGTATTTT.

The chain recombines TRBV3-1 (or the pseudogene TRBV3-2) with TRBJ1-1; D not certain. The V end was cut by 1 base, the J end by 6 bases, with 9 bases between. Germline assignment: CDR1 LGHDT and CDR2 YNNKEL (reference sequence). The CDR3 runs 13 residues. Written as DNA, the CDR3 is TGTGCCAGCAGCCAAGTAAGAGATGCTGAAGCTTTCTTT. It translates to CASSQVRDAEAFF.